This T cell receptor beta chain was documented in a study of Ad26.COV2.S vaccination and SARS-CoV-2 variants. Across the whole study: The Ad26.COV2.S arm of the COV1001 trial was where the donor was placed. Study-level points and caveats: Greater spike-specific TCR breadth was seen in vaccine recipients than in placebo recipients.

Concerning this clone: What it binds is not known.

Assay: immunoSEQ multiplex PCR; the TCRdb copy retains only in-frame clones and omits some. Of around 500,000 clones listed, roughly nine tenths are singletons. Treatment reported: roughly 18 received Ad26.COV2.S at low or high dose, single or two shots; roughly five received placebo; per-sample allocation not given. The investigators took samples on day 63 after the first vaccine or placebo injection. As its vector, the vaccine had Ad26, which expressed Wuhan-strain SARS-CoV-2 spike. Trimming took 3 bases from V and 5 from J, leaving 11 bases between them. CDR1 is LNHDA and CDR2 is SQIVND in the germline V gene (reference sequence). The CDR3 totals 14 residues.

This TCR derives from a person between 18 and 65 years old who received the Ad26.COV2.S COVID-19 vaccine or a placebo. This chain uses TRBV19 with TRBJ1-5, with D maybe TRBD1 (5 bases). The sample in question was peripheral blood, obtained in a trial of Ad26.COV2.S vaccine versus placebo. CDR3 amino acids: CASSIRGSHQPQHF. The CDR3 bases are TGTGCCAGTAGTATTCGGGGCAGCCATCAGCCCCAGCATTTT.